This entry describes one T cell receptor (beta chain). The sample is drawn from a study of T and B cells in COVID-19 patients. Blood genomic DNA input for TRB amplification was roughly 250-550 ng. Trimming took 3 bases from V and 4 from J, leaving 16 bases between them. The CDR3 runs 16 residues. Germline V lookup: CDR1 SGHTA, CDR2 FQGNSA. BIOMED2 TRB-A/B primer pools were used in multiplex TRB PCR. A single record per CDR3 protein comes from TCRdb applying MiXCR to the multiplex PCR reads. Of 20,000 or so distinct CDR3 sequences in the sample, 30% to 35% were seen once. This chain connects TRBV7-2 to TRBJ1-3; possibly TRBD1 for D (6 bases). The sample consisted of blood. The clonotype comes from a human donor who had recovered from COVID-19. The CDR3 loop reads CASSFVPQGRGNTIYF. In DNA, the CDR3 is TGTGCCAGCAGCTTCGTGCCCCAGGGGAGAGGAAACACCATATATTTT.